The next 12 T cell receptor beta chains were all read from a single sample in a study of vaccination effects on CD4 cells after COVID-19 (dated by TCRdb to 2022 to 2024). The antigens these receptors bind are not known. The ViraFEST assay stimulated PBMC with viral peptide pools and then used TCR sequencing to identify antigen-specific CD4+ T cell clonotypes by expansion. After 10 to 11 days of culture, CD4+ T cells were isolated with the EasySep CD4+ T cell isolation kit. Negative nucleocapsid antibody results before and after vaccination confirmed that the healthy vaccine recipients had no prior SARS-CoV-2 infection. The library was built by means of the immunoSEQ multiplex PCR assay. TCRdb carries this immuneACCESS record with in-frame sequences only. Its versions omit some clonotypes, under half of them owing to an unresolved V gene in the studies checked, with the rest unexplained. The sample data list 20,000 to 25,000 clones, and around three quarters of these were observed just once. Jointly, the top ten make up about 8.9% of the sample.

The input for sequencing was CD4+ T cells from PBMCs cultured with HCoV-NL63 spike peptides, taken before COVID-19 vaccination. The sample's cell subset or site, from its label and the paper: HCoV-NL63 spike overlapping peptide pool stimulation. The receptor set was obtained from a human donor who received a COVID-19 vaccine.

The chain is built from TRBV7-9 and TRBJ1-6, with TRBD1 identical over 7 bases. Germline V gene sequence: CDR1 SEHNR, CDR2 FQNEAQ (reference sequence). The V segment lost 6 bases and the J segment 0 bases; nucleotides outside the gene matches: 8. This CDR3 comprises 17 residues. As DNA, the CDR3 is TGTGCCAGCAGTCTTGCGGGACAGAGCTCCTATAATTCACCCCTCCACTTT. Amino acids: CASSLAGQSSYNSPLHF. The entire variable domain, with the rest obtained from reference TRBV7-9 and TRBJ1-6, is as follows: DTGVSQNPRHKITKRGQNVTFRCDPISEHNRLYWYRQTLGQGPEFLTYFQNEAQLEKSRLLSDRFSAERPKGSFSTLEIQRTEQGDSAMYLCASSLAGQSSYNSPLHFGNGTRLTVT.

V is TRBV5-1 and J is TRBJ1-3, with 7 bases fitting TRBD1. The CDR3 consists of 17 residues. Germline assignment: CDR1 SGHRS and CDR2 YFSETQ. With 0 bases clipped from V and 4 bases from J, the junction kept 10 bases outside the gene matches. The CDR3 loop reads CASSLGPMTGSGNTIYF. The CDR3 region has the DNA TGCGCCAGCAGCTTGGGACCGATGACAGGGTCGGGAAACACCATATATTTT.

This rearrangement joins TRBV12-2 to TRBJ1-4. TRBV12-2 is a pseudogene. This CDR3 contains 16 residues. CDR3 in DNA: TGTGCAAGTCGCCCCGTGGCCAGCGCTTTTAATGAAAAACTGTTTTTT. It yields the protein CASRPVASAFNEKLFF.

CDR3 DNA: TGTGCCTGGAGTGTCTCGGGAAAAGATACGCAGTATTTT. Translated, it gives CAWSVSGKDTQYF. V gene TRBV30 combines with J gene TRBJ2-3; D perhaps matches TRBD2 (5 bases). The CDR3 totals 13 residues. The germline CDR1 and CDR2 sequences are GTSNPN and SVGIG (reference sequence). The germline V and J ends were trimmed by 0 bases and 5 bases, with 9 bases remaining between them.

This chain connects TRBV5-1 to TRBJ2-7, with 8 bases matching TRBD2. Germline CDR1 reads SGHRS; CDR2 reads YFSETQ. J lost 2 bases, V lost 0 bases, and 4 bases had no gene match. The CDR3 sequence is 15 residues long. CDR3 nucleotide sequence: TGCGCCAGCAGCTTGGTGGCGGGGGGACCCTACGAGCAGTACTTC. Translation gives CASSLVAGGPYEQYF. Combining the CDR3 with reference TRBV5-1 and TRBJ2-7 gives the whole variable domain KAGVTQTPRYLIKTRGQQVTLSCSPISGHRSVSWYQQTPGQGLQFLFEYFSETQRNKGNFPGRFSGRQFSNSRSEMNVSTLELGDSALYLCASSLVAGGPYEQYFGPGTRLTVT.

The CDR3 region has the DNA TGTGCCAGCAGGCGACAGGGGGGGAACACTGAAGCTTTCTTT. This gives the protein CASRRQGGNTEAFF. The gene calls are TRBV6-5 and TRBJ1-1, with TRBD1 identical over 9 bases. CDR1 MNHEY and CDR2 SVGAGI come from the germline V gene. Losses at the gene ends were 6 bases for V and 1 base for J; bases not matched to a gene: 3. The CDR3 has 14 amino acids.

The chain carries TRBV11-2 and TRBJ1-1, with D tentatively TRBD1 (6 bases). This CDR3 has 14 residues. V shed 5 bases and J shed 4 bases, with 14 bases lying between them. Germline CDR1 is SGHAT and CDR2 is FQNNGV. The CDR3 reads CASSPRGVGTEAFF. The CDR3 nucleotides are TGTGCCAGCAGCCCCAGGGGAGTGGGCACTGAAGCTTTCTTT.

The V gene is TRBV27, the J gene TRBJ1-1; TRBD1 is a possible D gene (6 bases). The CDR3 covers 13 residues. Germline CDR1 and CDR2: MNHEY and SMNVEV (reference sequence). Trimming removed 3 bases at V and 12 bases at J, with 17 bases between. The chain's CDR3 is CASSFKDRTASFF. The CDR3 DNA sequence: TGTGCCAGCAGTTTCAAGGACAGAACCGCGTCTTTCTTT.

This clone was observed a handful of times. CDR3 amino acids: CASSVGRGYYEQYF. In DNA, the CDR3 is TGTGCCAGCAGTGTGGGTCGGGGATACTACGAGCAGTACTTC. The V call is TRBV2, the J call TRBJ2-7; maybe TRBD2 (5 bases). Trimming took 4 bases from V and 3 from J, leaving 13 bases between them. The V gene's germline CDR1 is SNHLY and CDR2 FYNNEI. The CDR3 length is 14 residues. Full variable domain (outside the CDR3, taken from reference TRBV2 and TRBJ2-7): EPEVTQTPSHQVTQMGQEVILRCVPISNHLYFYWYRQILGQKVEFLVSFYNNEISEKSEIFDDQFSVERPDGSNFTLKIRSTKLEDSAMYFCASSVGRGYYEQYFGPGTRLTVT.

The rearrangement uses TRBV7-2 and TRBJ2-1; weak D call: TRBD2 (6 bases). Trimming pared 5 bases from V and 7 bases from J, leaving 18 bases between. The germline V gene has CDR1 SGHTA and CDR2 FQGNSA. This CDR3 is 15 amino acids long. CDR3 nucleotides: TGTGCCAGCAGCCCCTGGTCAGGAGGGGTTAATGAGCAGTTCTTC. Protein: CASSPWSGGVNEQFF.

The V gene is TRBV5-4, the J gene TRBJ2-1; 7 bases map to TRBD2. With 2 bases clipped from V and 8 bases from J, the junction kept 4 bases outside the gene matches. The V gene's germline CDR1 is SGHNT and CDR2 YYREEE (reference sequence). This CDR3 region has 13 residues. CDR3 coding DNA: TGTGCCAGCAGCTTTCCGGCGGGAGATGAGCAGTTCTTC. It specifies CASSFPAGDEQFF. Looking up the rest from reference TRBV5-4 and TRBJ2-1 gives the full variable domain: ETGVTQSPTHLIKTRGQQVTLRCSSQSGHNTVSWYQQALGQGPQFIFQYYREEENGRGNFPPRFSGLQFPNYSSELNVNALELDDSALYLCASSFPAGDEQFFGPGTRLTVL.

This clone was seen a few times. The chain's CDR3 is CASRHMTGPNTGELFF. The CDR3 bases are TGCGCCAGCAGACACATGACAGGACCCAACACCGGGGAGCTGTTTTTT. The chain is built from TRBV4-1 and TRBJ2-2; perhaps TRBD1 as D (6 bases). Germline V gene sequence: CDR1 MGHRA, CDR2 YSYEKL. With 6 bases removed from V and 2 bases from J, the gap between germline ends came to 16 bases. The CDR3 consists of 16 residues.